What follows are 18 T cell receptor beta chains derived from one specimen sequenced in a study of T cell clones after liver transplantation. Repertoires were generated with immunoSEQ multiplex PCR, while TCRdb's copy carries only in-frame clones and drops some. Counted here are tens of thousands of clones, over 60% occurring once; the ten biggest clones make up 9.7%. The source was CD4+ T cells from blood, collected at the 22-month timepoint. The receptors come from a human patient who received a liver transplant. The T cells may partly be graft donor cells.

A single count supports this clone. This chain uses TRBV10-3 with TRBJ1-3; D remains unclear. The CDR3 loop spans 15 amino acids. Germline-derived CDR1 and CDR2 are ENHRY and SYGVKD. The ends were cut back, 0 bases at V and 0 bases at J, with 6 bases in the middle. The CDR3: CAISESETSGNTIYF. Written as DNA, the CDR3 is TGTGCCATCAGTGAGTCTGAAACCTCTGGAAACACCATATATTTT.

V usage is TRBV6-6 and J usage is TRBJ1-1; D is possibly TRBD1 (5 bases). Trimming stripped 2 bases from V and 3 bases from J, with 10 bases between. This CDR3 spans 14 amino acids. CDR1 and CDR2 from the germline V gene are MNHNY and SVGAGI (reference sequence). The CDR3 nucleotides are TGTGCCAGCAGTTACCCGACAGAGGACACTGAAGCTTTCTTT. Translated, it gives CASSYPTEDTEAFF.

Turning to this clone: The conserved closing phenylalanine or tryptophan is absent in this CDR3, likely reflecting a read error. Because the CDR3's place on the DNA is in doubt, the DNA is left out and the CDR3 is given as listed by TCRdb. CDR3 sequence reads: CASSSPPGTQLS. V gene TRBV28 combines with J gene TRBJ1-2. Germline V gives CDR1 MDHEN, CDR2 SYDVKM. The CDR3 is 12 residues long, ends included.

This chain uses TRBV28 with TRBJ1-2; D possibly corresponds to TRBD1 (5 bases). Germline V gene data show CDR1 as MDHEN and CDR2 as SYDVKM. The V end was cut by 6 bases, the J end by 3 bases, with 20 bases between. The CDR3 length is 16 residues. The CDR3: CASRPRMFGTYYGYTF. CDR3 nucleotides: TGTGCCAGCAGACCGCGGATGTTCGGGACCTACTATGGCTACACCTTC.

This chain joins TRBV5-1 and TRBJ1-1; D not resolved. The CDR3 has 13 residues. In germline, CDR1 is SGHRS, CDR2 YFSETQ. Trimming shortened V by 2 bases and J by 1 base, and 6 bases separated the two germline ends. DNA for the CDR3: TGCGCCAGCAGCTTTAAGGGGAACACTGAAGCTTTCTTT. Translation: CASSFKGNTEAFF.

The chain employs TRBV28 and TRBJ1-3; TRBD1 is a possible D gene (5 bases). Germline CDR1 is MDHEN and CDR2 is SYDVKM. The CDR3 is 14 residues long. With 8 bases removed from V and 0 bases from J, the gap between germline ends came to 11 bases. The CDR3 DNA follows: TGTGCCAGCGCCAGGGTGGCCTCTGGAAACACCATATATTTT. It translates to CASARVASGNTIYF.

This chain connects TRBV9 to TRBJ1-2; TRBD1 matches 8 bases. CDR3 length equals 16 residues. V was clipped by 0 bases and J by 4 bases; unmatched bases: 8. CDR1 and CDR2 (germline): SGDLS, YYNGEE. The CDR3 loop reads CASSVGGLQGGYGYTF. The CDR3 DNA sequence: TGTGCCAGCAGCGTAGGCGGACTACAGGGGGGCTATGGCTACACCTTC. The variable domain in full, completed from reference TRBV9 and TRBJ1-2, reads DSGVTQTPKHLITATGQRVTLRCSPRSGDLSVYWYQQSLDQGLQFLIQYYNGEERAKGNILERFSAQQFPDLHSELNLSSLELGDSALYFCASSVGGLQGGYGYTFGSGTRLTVV.

This sequence joins TRBV7-6 and TRBJ1-5; TRBD1 aligns across 8 bases. The CDR3 is 16 residues long. Germline loops: CDR1 SGHVS, CDR2 FNYEAQ. V lost 5 bases and J lost 4; bases outside the gene matches: 10. CDR3 coding DNA: TGTGCCAGCAGCCTTGGACAGGGAGGAACAAATCAGCCCCAGCATTTT. It encodes CASSLGQGGTNQPQHF.

V gene TRBV5-4 combines with J gene TRBJ1-2, with 9 bases aligning to TRBD1. The CDR3 runs to 17 residues. CDR1 and CDR2 (germline): SGHNT, YYREEE (reference sequence). J was trimmed by 6 bases and V by 2 bases; bases with no gene match: 14. The chain's CDR3 is CASSFGGTGYMRDGYTF. The CDR3 DNA follows: TGTGCCAGCAGCTTTGGCGGGACAGGGTACATGAGAGATGGCTACACCTTC.

This chain connects TRBV2 to TRBJ2-5; 8 nucleotides line up with TRBD1. The CDR3 is 14 residues long. CDR1 and CDR2 (germline): SNHLY, FYNNEI. The V and J ends lost 5 bases and 6 bases, in that order; junction bases with no gene match: 8. The CDR3 coding sequence is TGTGCCAGCAGTAAAGACAGGGGCCCGAAGACCCAGTACTTC. Translated, it gives CASSKDRGPKTQYF.

This clone was picked up a small number of times. The chain is built from TRBV19 and TRBJ1-6; possibly TRBD1 for D (5 bases). The CDR3 contains 14 residues. Germline lookup yields CDR1 LNHDA and CDR2 SQIVND (reference sequence). The V end was cut by 7 bases, the J end by 5 bases, with 12 bases between. CDR3 region: CASKESRDNSPLHF. CDR3 DNA: TGTGCCAGTAAAGAGTCCAGGGATAATTCACCCCTCCACTTT.

This clone was detected a few times. This chain links TRBV11-2 with TRBJ1-6; 9 positions agree with TRBD1. The germline V gene has CDR1 SGHAT and CDR2 FQNNGV. CDR3 length: 15 amino acids. The junction had 6 bases not matched to a gene; V was cut back by 7 bases and J by 5 bases. The CDR3 region is CASNSGTGNNSPLHF. CDR3 DNA sequence: TGTGCCAGCAACTCCGGGACAGGGAATAATTCACCCCTCCACTTT.

The V and J genes are TRBV5-1 and TRBJ2-7; D might be TRBD1 (6 bases). The V gene lost 0 bases and the J gene lost 6 bases, with 13 bases spanning the gap. The CDR3 is made up of 14 amino acids. CDR1 is SGHRS, CDR2 YFSETQ, per germline. This CDR3 reads CASSLALTGSEQYF. CDR3 bases: TGCGCCAGCAGCTTGGCCCTGACAGGATCCGAGCAGTACTTC.

The chain has TRBV5-4 and TRBJ2-5, with TRBD2 identical over 10 bases. The CDR3 is 16 amino acids. The J segment lost 4 bases and the V segment lost 4 bases, leaving 10 bases of the junction unmatched. Per the germline V gene, CDR1 is SGHNT and CDR2 is YYREEE (reference sequence). CDR3 amino acids: CASSTSSGGAGETQYF. CDR3 bases: TGTGCCAGCAGCACCTCCAGCGGGGGGGCCGGAGAGACCCAGTACTTC.

The sample holds a few counts of this clone. The gene calls are TRBV7-8 and TRBJ2-5, with D possibly TRBD2 on 5 matching bases. The germline V and J ends were trimmed by 0 bases and 5 bases, with 10 bases remaining between them. CDR3 length equals 14 residues. From germline, CDR1 is SGHVS and CDR2 FQNEAQ. The CDR3 DNA reads as TGTGCCAGCAGCTTAGCGCCGGGATGGGAGACCCAGTACTTC. This translates into CASSLAPGWETQYF.

This clone showed up just a few times. V and J are TRBV5-8 and TRBJ1-5; 7 nucleotides agree with TRBD1. The V segment lost 4 bases and the J segment 3 bases; nucleotides outside the gene matches: 7. CDR1 is SGHTS and CDR2 is YDEGEE in the germline V gene. The CDR3 covers 15 residues. The CDR3 DNA sequence: TGTGCCAGCAGCCTAGGACAGGCCCTCAATCAGCCCCAGCATTTT. This translates into CASSLGQALNQPQHF. Filled out from reference TRBV5-8 and TRBJ1-5, the complete variable domain reads EAGVTQSPTHLIKTRGQQATLRCSPISGHTSVYWYQQALGLGLQFLLWYDEGEERNRGNFPPRFSGRQFPNYSSELNVNALELEDSALYLCASSLGQALNQPQHFGDGTRLSIL.

This clone was detected a few times. The chain links TRBV4-2 to TRBJ2-7, with 9 positions matching TRBD1. Germline lookup yields CDR1 LGHNA and CDR2 YNFKEQ. The CDR3 loop spans 15 amino acids. V trimming: 2 bases; J trimming: 5 bases; junction bases outside the gene matches: 7. As DNA, the CDR3 is TGTGCCAGCAGCCAACAACAGGGGGCTTTCAACGAGCAGTACTTC. It encodes CASSQQQGAFNEQYF.

This clone appeared a few times. The V call is TRBV9, the J call TRBJ1-3; 8 bases align to TRBD1. The CDR3 consists of 17 residues. Germline V gene sequence: CDR1 SGDLS, CDR2 YYNGEE. V dropped 3 bases and J dropped 0; count of bases not matched to a gene: 8. CDR3 amino acids: CASSEPGQVSSGNTIYF. CDR3 nucleotides: TGTGCCAGCAGCGAACCGGGACAGGTTAGCTCTGGAAACACCATATATTTT.